This is a list of T cell receptor beta chains from one sample in a study of molecular identifiers for immune sequencing clone quantification. TCRdb independently ran MiXCR on the PCR reads; one entry per CDR3 protein. The sample holds approximately 630,000 distinct CDR3 sequences, roughly 23% seen once. Sequencing was carried out using naive CD8+ T cells from blood, with Jurkat cell RNA spiked in. The receptors were sampled from a human donor in good health. Some libraries in this study had Jurkat cell RNA spiked in. Both conserved end residues are part of each CDR3. The D gene is left open where the match is weak. Where a row states a size, it is once, few, many or the class of an expanded clone; other rows omit it.

d_call	v_call	clone_size	j_call	cdr3_aa	cdr3_nt
-	TRBV28	-	TRBJ2-7	CASSLSLGAPGEQYF	TGTGCCAGCAGTCTGTCTTTGGGAGCTCCGGGGGAGCAGTACTTC
TRBD1	TRBV5-8	-	TRBJ1-2	CASSFLGQGNYGYTF	TGTGCCAGCAGCTTTTTAGGACAGGGGAACTATGGCTACACCTTC
-	TRBV2	many	TRBJ1-2	CASSEATGSGYGYTF	TGTGCCAGCAGTGAAGCTACCGGCAGCGGATATGGCTACACCTTC
-	TRBV19	many	TRBJ2-3	CASRKVDTQYF	TGTGCCAGTAGAAAGGTGGATACGCAGTATTTT
-	TRBV6-5	few	TRBJ2-1	CASSTDRIHNEQFF	TGTGCCAGCAGTACCGACAGGATACACAATGAGCAGTTCTTC
TRBD1	TRBV5-1	-	TRBJ2-2	CASSLGQGITGELFF	TGCGCCAGCAGCTTGGGACAGGGAATCACCGGGGAGCTGTTTTTT
-	TRBV7-9	-	TRBJ2-7	CASSPAWDTEGREQYF	TGTGCCAGCAGCCCTGCTTGGGACACCGAGGGGAGAGAGCAGTACTTC
-	TRBV28	-	TRBJ1-1	CASTPEQSLGMNTEAFF	TGTGCCAGCACTCCTGAGCAGTCCCTAGGGATGAACACTGAAGCTTTCTTT
-	TRBV7-8	many	TRBJ2-3	CASSSGRRTDTQYF	TGTGCCAGCAGCTCGGGACGCCGTACAGATACGCAGTATTTT
TRBD2	TRBV27	few	TRBJ2-1	CASSPRLADSYNEQFF	TGTGCCAGCAGTCCCCGACTAGCGGACTCCTACAATGAGCAGTTCTTC
-	TRBV19	few	TRBJ2-2	CASSMINTGELFF	TGTGCCAGTAGTATGATTAACACCGGGGAGCTGTTTTTT
-	TRBV18	many	TRBJ2-3	CASSPTDSTDTQYF	TGTGCCAGCTCACCGACAGATAGCACAGATACGCAGTATTTT
-	TRBV3-1	-	TRBJ2-5	CASRGLLETQYF	TGTGCCAGCAGGGGGCTATTGGAGACCCAGTACTTC
TRBD1	TRBV4-3	few	TRBJ2-7	CASSRGQIGEQYF	TGCGCCAGCAGCCGGGGACAGATAGGCGAGCAGTACTTC
TRBD1	TRBV10-3	many	TRBJ2-3	CAISSPGQENTDTQYF	TGTGCCATCAGTTCTCCGGGACAGGAGAACACAGATACGCAGTATTTT
TRBD2	TRBV5-4	many	TRBJ2-7	CASSFAGVDEQYF	TGTGCCAGCAGCTTTGCGGGAGTGGACGAGCAGTACTTC
-	TRBV6-5	few	TRBJ1-5	CASRATRTPSNQPQHF	TGTGCCAGCAGGGCAACTAGGACACCTAGCAATCAGCCCCAGCATTTT
TRBD1	TRBV28	many	TRBJ1-1	CASSLQGRGPEAFF	TGTGCCAGCAGTTTACAAGGCAGGGGGCCTGAAGCTTTCTTT
-	TRBV27	many	TRBJ1-4	CASSLSVANEKLFF	TGTGCCAGCAGTTTATCGGTAGCTAATGAAAAACTGTTTTTT
TRBD1	TRBV29-1	many	TRBJ2-7	CSVEDVHGQGAYEQYF	TGCAGCGTTGAAGATGTTCACGGACAGGGGGCCTACGAGCAGTACTTC
TRBD1	TRBV12-3/TRBV12-4	many	TRBJ1-1	CASSHGTVNTEAFF	TGTGCCAGCAGTCATGGGACAGTAAACACTGAAGCTTTCTTT
-	TRBV5-1	-	TRBJ2-7	CASSLAGVRPYEQYF	TGCGCCAGCAGCTTGGCGGGGGTTCGGCCCTACGAGCAGTACTTC
-	TRBV20-1	few	TRBJ1-5	CSATPEQKINQPQHF	TGCAGTGCTACGCCCGAGCAGAAAATCAATCAGCCCCAGCATTTT
TRBD2	TRBV6-9	-	TRBJ2-2	CASSEIRDGAGVVTGELFF	TGTGCCAGCAGCGAAATCAGGGACGGAGCGGGAGTTGTCACCGGGGAGCTGTTTTTT
-	TRBV6-1	few	TRBJ2-7	CASSPDSPSSYEQYF	TGTGCCAGCAGTCCCGACAGCCCCAGCTCCTACGAGCAGTACTTC
-	TRBV5-1	-	TRBJ2-7	CASSLAIRSYERYF	TGCGCCAGCAGCTTGGCCATTCGCTCCTACGAGCGGTACTTT
TRBD2	TRBV4-2	-	TRBJ2-7	CASSPGLAVSEQYF	TGTGCCAGCAGCCCCGGACTAGCGGTTTCCGAGCAGTACTTC
-	TRBV4-2	few	TRBJ2-3	CASSQEGRTTDTQYF	TGTGCCAGCAGCCAAGAGGGCAGGACCACAGATACGCAGTATTTT
TRBD2	TRBV2	-	TRBJ2-3	CASRTSGVVGTQYF	TGTGCCAGCCGGACTAGCGGGGTAGTTGGTACGCAGTATTTT
-	TRBV4-1	-	TRBJ2-7	CASSLHSQSYEQYF	TGCGCCAGCAGCCTGCATTCTCAGTCCTACGAGCAGTACTTC
-	TRBV20-1	-	TRBJ2-5	CSARDQGRIIFMGQETQYF	TGCAGTGCTAGAGACCAGGGCCGTATCATATTTATGGGGCAAGAGACCCAGTACTTC
TRBD1	TRBV6-1	many	TRBJ2-7	CASSPSDREVNEQYF	TGTGCCAGCAGTCCTTCGGACAGGGAGGTGAATGAGCAGTACTTC
-	TRBV20-1	few	TRBJ1-1	CSARPLQVEAFF	TGCAGTGCTAGACCATTACAGGTTGAAGCTTTCTTT
TRBD1	TRBV6-5	-	TRBJ1-1	CASSLHPRQGMNTEAFF	TGTGCCAGCAGTTTACACCCGCGACAGGGAATGAACACTGAAGCTTTCTTT
-	TRBV5-4	-	TRBJ1-1	CASSVMNTEAFF	TGTGCCAGCAGCGTCATGAACACTGAAGCTTTCTTT
-	TRBV27	few	TRBJ2-1	CASSIGTGDEQFF	TGTGCCAGCAGTATAGGGACGGGGGATGAGCAGTTCTTC
-	TRBV4-3	many	TRBJ2-3	CASSGRWGDTDTQYF	TGCGCCAGCAGCGGGAGATGGGGAGACACAGATACGCAGTATTTT
-	TRBV30	-	TRBJ2-3	CAWRTGGSQYF	TGTGCCTGGCGGACAGGAGGGTCGCAGTATTTT
-	TRBV27	-	TRBJ2-3	CASRPLGPAPQYF	TGTGCCAGCCGCCCCTTGGGCCCCGCTCCGCAGTATTTT
TRBD2	TRBV11-2	many	TRBJ2-1	CASSSLAGYNEQFF	TGTGCCAGCAGCTCATTAGCGGGGTACAATGAGCAGTTCTTC
-	TRBV6-5	few	TRBJ2-1	CAAAPGPGVYEQFF	TGTGCCGCCGCCCCGGGGCCGGGCGTCTATGAGCAGTTCTTC
-	TRBV20-1	many	TRBJ1-2	CSAAPRADYGYTF	TGCAGTGCTGCACCCAGGGCAGACTATGGCTACACCTTC
-	TRBV9	-	TRBJ1-2	CASSGLYYGYTF	TGTGCCAGCAGCGGACTATACTATGGCTACACCTTC
-	TRBV28	-	TRBJ1-4	CSSSLGEKLFF	TGTTCCAGCAGTTTGGGTGAAAAACTGTTTTTT
TRBD2	TRBV20-1	-	TRBJ2-7	CSARDAGLAGLRSYKQYF	TGCAGTGCTAGAGATGCGGGACTAGCGGGCTTGAGGTCCTACAAGCAGTACTTC
-	TRBV30	-	TRBJ1-1	CAWSILDAEAFF	TGTGCCTGGAGCATTTTAGACGCTGAAGCTTTCTTT
TRBD1	TRBV12-3/TRBV12-4	-	TRBJ2-3	CASSLGQGVRNTDTQYF	TGTGCCAGCAGTTTAGGACAGGGGGTTCGAAACACAGATACGCAGTATTTT
-	TRBV28	many	TRBJ2-7	CASLPSQGPLEQYF	TGTGCCAGCCTCCCAAGTCAGGGGCCCCTCGAGCAGTACTTC
TRBD2	TRBV7-8	many	TRBJ2-1	CASSFPLAGDNEQFF	TGTGCCAGCAGCTTCCCCCTAGCGGGGGACAATGAGCAGTTCTTC
-	TRBV29-1	many	TRBJ1-1	CSAEGSSEAFF	TGCAGCGCCGAGGGGTCTTCTGAAGCTTTCTTT
TRBD2	TRBV3-1	-	TRBJ2-2	CASSQVVAGGPHTGELFF	TGTGCCAGCAGCCAAGTCGTTGCGGGAGGGCCCCACACCGGGGAGCTGTTTTTT
TRBD1	TRBV6-5	many	TRBJ1-6	CASSYRTGANSPLHF	TGTGCCAGCAGTTACAGGACAGGGGCCAACTCACCCCTCCACTTT